A single sample gave rise to the 7 T cell receptor beta chains below, sequenced in a study of blood T cell repertoires in COVID-19 (dated by TCRdb to the early 2020s). The method behind the library was the immunoSEQ multiplex PCR assay. TCRdb re-hosts the immuneACCESS table, in-frame sequences only. Its copies lack some clones; in the studies checked, an unresolved V gene accounts for under half of them, and the cause for the rest is not known. The sample records 130,000 or so clones, about four fifths of which are singletons. The ten largest make up more than 15% of the sample. The sequenced sample was PBMCs or T cells enriched from blood (not recorded which). The receptors come from a man aged 30 to 39 who had recovered from COVID-19.

The V gene is TRBV24-1, the J gene TRBJ2-1, with 7 bases lining up with TRBD2. Trimming removed 4 bases from V and 9 bases from J; junction bases left unmatched: 20. Germline V lookup: CDR1 KGHDR, CDR2 SFDVKD. This CDR3 is built from 18 residues. CDR3 coding DNA: TGTGCCACCAGTGACCGCCCAAACCTAGCGGACTTTAGAAGTGAGCAGTTCTTC. Translation gives CATSDRPNLADFRSEQFF.

The rearrangement uses TRBV5-5 and TRBJ2-2, with D tentatively TRBD2 (7 bases). This CDR3 comprises 17 residues. Germline V gene sequence: CDR1 SGHKS, CDR2 YYEKEE (reference sequence). V lost 0 bases and J 0 bases, leaving 12 bases between the germline ends. The CDR3 region is CASSLEAGAANTGELFF. For the CDR3, the DNA is TGTGCCAGCAGCTTGGAGGCGGGGGCCGCGAACACCGGGGAGCTGTTTTTT. The variable domain in full, with the rest retrieved from reference TRBV5-5 and TRBJ2-2, is DAGVTQSPTHLIKTRGQQVTLRCSPISGHKSVSWYQQVLGQGPQFIFQYYEKEERGRGNFPDRFSARQFPNYSSELNVNALLLGDSALYLCASSLEAGAANTGELFFGEGSRLTVL.

The chain has TRBV5-1 and TRBJ2-2, with TRBD2 identical over 12 bases. The V gene's germline CDR1 is SGHRS and CDR2 YFSETQ. With V trimmed by 1 base and J by 3 bases, 1 base remained unmatched. The CDR3 has 16 residues. CDR3 sequence (DNA): TGCGCCAGCAGCTTGCCTAGCGGGGGGGACACCGGGGAGCTGTTTTTT. Encoded protein: CASSLPSGGDTGELFF.

The gene calls are TRBV5-1 and TRBJ2-3; the D gene is possibly TRBD1 (6 bases). Germline V lookup: CDR1 SGHRS, CDR2 YFSETQ. Trimming cost V 4 bases and J 2 bases, with 11 bases left between them. The CDR3 totals 14 residues. The CDR3: CASSRGQTTDTQYF. The CDR3 bases are TGCGCCAGCAGCCGCGGACAGACCACAGATACGCAGTATTTT.

This chain connects TRBV11-2 to TRBJ1-2; possible D gene TRBD1, 5 bases. V lost 1 base, J lost 8 bases, and 17 bases lay in between. Germline loops: CDR1 SGHAT, CDR2 FQNNGV. The CDR3 is 15 residues long. The CDR3 region is CASSLGSGGVEGYTF. The CDR3 DNA sequence: TGTGCCAGCAGCTTAGGAAGTGGGGGGGTTGAAGGCTACACCTTC.

The CDR3 bases are TGCGCCAGCAGCCAAGTTACACCCCCAGGGGTGGAAGGCTACACCTTC. Protein product: CASSQVTPPGVEGYTF. The rearrangement links TRBV4-1 to TRBJ1-2; the D gene is possibly TRBD1 (6 bases). Trimming removed 1 base at V and 8 bases at J, with 20 bases between. Germline CDR1 and CDR2: MGHRA and YSYEKL. The CDR3 covers 16 residues.

The J gene is TRBJ1-1, the V gene TRBV18; D is uncertain. The CDR3 is 13 residues long. V was clipped by 3 bases and J by 4 bases, with 9 bases between them. Germline V gene lookup returns CDR1 KGHSH and CDR2 LQKENI. CDR3 amino acids: CASSPSTGTEAFF. In DNA, the CDR3 is TGTGCCAGCTCACCCAGTACGGGCACTGAAGCTTTCTTT. Looking up the rest from reference TRBV18 and TRBJ1-1 gives the full variable domain: NAGVMQNPRHLVRRRGQEARLRCSPMKGHSHVYWYRQLPEEGLKFMVYLQKENIIDESGMPKERFSAEFPKEGPSILRIQQVVRGDSAAYFCASSPSTGTEAFFGQGTRLTVV.